This T cell receptor beta chain came from a study of metastatic and nonmetastatic thyroid tumors (dated by TCRdb to 2018 to 2020). Background on the whole study: For patients with malignant and with benign thyroid disease, the researchers compared repertoires between peripheral blood samples and tumor or nodule tissue samples. The paper's findings and limits, for the study overall: In both blood and tumor samples, malignant tumors were reported to have significantly higher TCR beta diversity than benign nodules.

The method behind the library was PCR. This sample was sequenced with an Illumina HiSeq 4000. High-throughput sequencing was used to profile the TCR beta-chain CDR3 region of each patient. Processing in the source paper ran as follows. The researchers built a classifier to tell apart papillary thyroid cancer patients with distant metastasis, based on CDR3 differences among clinicopathological groups. The Shannon index was used to assess repertoire diversity, and the Morisita-Horn index was used to assess tumor-blood repertoire similarity. The raw public data were reprocessed by TCRdb itself: fastp quality trimming at Q25, MiXCR clonotype calling, in-frame beta chains only. These V and J calls derive from TCRdb rather than the authors' analysis. A total of 15,000 or so clones appear in this sample, 30% to 40% of them only once. The leading ten clones occupy more than 10% of the sample. No treatment had been received by any patient before thyroid surgery. Using T-cell receptor beta sequencing, the researchers looked back retrospectively at clinical samples from patients, gathered between about 2012 and 2019.

Worth noting for this clone: It has no known antigen specificity. The input lacks base qualities; no much larger clone sits a single base away.

Trimming takes 6 bases from V and 11 bases from J, and the germline ends sit 13 bases apart. As encoded in the germline V gene, CDR1 is MDHEN while CDR2 is SYDVKM. From cysteine to phenylalanine, the CDR3 is 11 amino acids long. Left in the record is the CDR3 DNA by itself, 33 bases read in frame from the first base. In this chain, TRBV28 is recombined with TRBJ1-2; D gene: possibly TRBD1, on 5 matching bases. The source of this sequence is a male donor with papillary thyroid cancer or a benign thyroid nodule (not recorded which). Some clones in this sample may be carry-over from other donors' samples. The sample was tumor tissue. The DNA reads TGTGCCAGCAGCCGCGACAGAGATTACACCTTC. Its amino acids are CASSRDRDYTF.